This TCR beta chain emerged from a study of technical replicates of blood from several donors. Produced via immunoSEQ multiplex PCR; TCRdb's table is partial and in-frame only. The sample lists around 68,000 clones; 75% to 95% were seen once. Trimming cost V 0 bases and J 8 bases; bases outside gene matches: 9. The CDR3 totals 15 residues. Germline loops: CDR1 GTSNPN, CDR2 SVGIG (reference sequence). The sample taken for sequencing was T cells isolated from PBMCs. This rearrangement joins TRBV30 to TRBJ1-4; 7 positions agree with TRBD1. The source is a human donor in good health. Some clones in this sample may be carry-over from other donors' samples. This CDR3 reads CAWSVQGRKREKLFF. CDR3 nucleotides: TGTGCCTGGAGTGTACAGGGGAGGAAGAGGGAAAAACTGTTTTTT.